Below, 32 T cell receptor beta chains from the same sample are listed, as sequenced in a study of blood T cell repertoires in COVID-19. Repertoires were generated with immunoSEQ multiplex PCR, while TCRdb's copy carries only in-frame clones and drops some. This table holds more than 55,000 clones, 76% found once. Sequenced input: peripheral blood. The receptors stem from a woman aged 45-59 years with active or convalescent COVID-19.

The chain employs TRBV7-2 and TRBJ2-7; 7 nucleotides align to TRBD1. V shed 1 base and J 2 bases; nucleotides not matched to a gene: 5. Germline lookup yields CDR1 SGHTA and CDR2 FQGNSA. The CDR3 runs to 15 residues. CDR3 residues: CASSLDRDRPYEQYF. CDR3 in DNA: TGTGCCAGCAGCTTAGACAGGGACAGACCCTACGAGCAGTACTTC.

The chain uses TRBV21-1 and TRBJ2-1; the table gives TRBD2 as D, unverified against the DNA. TRBV21-1 is a pseudogene locus. The CDR3 consists of 18 residues. This CDR3 reads CASSKVLLTSRKNNEQFF. The DNA of the CDR3 is TGTGCCAGCAGCAAAGTCCTACTGACTAGCAGAAAGAACAATGAGCAGTTCTTC.

This clone turned up a few times. The chain combines TRBV3-1 (or the pseudogene TRBV3-2) with TRBJ1-6, with D possibly TRBD1 on 6 matching bases. CDR1 LGHDT and CDR2 YNNKEL come from the germline V gene (reference sequence). The germline V and J ends were trimmed by 2 bases and 10 bases, with 18 bases remaining between them. The CDR3 extends over 16 amino acids. In nucleotides, the CDR3 is TGTGCCAGCAGCCAACTACTCTACCACAGGGTCTCACCCCTCCACTTT. The encoded protein is CASSQLLYHRVSPLHF.

This clone was recorded only once. This sequence joins TRBV18 and TRBJ2-7; TRBD2 matches at 9 bases. This CDR3 region has 14 residues. After removal of 1 base from V and 7 bases from J, the junction contained 5 bases not matched to a gene. Germline values: CDR1 KGHSH, CDR2 LQKENI. The CDR3 reads CASSPLAGVREQYF. The CDR3 DNA sequence: TGTGCCAGCTCACCACTAGCGGGAGTGCGGGAGCAGTACTTC.

This clone has just a few counts. The gene calls are TRBV30 and TRBJ1-1; perhaps TRBD1 as D (5 bases). There are 15 residues in the CDR3. CDR1 is GTSNPN and CDR2 is SVGIG in the germline V gene (reference sequence). The ends were cut back, 1 base at V and 4 bases at J, with 16 bases in the middle. The CDR3 sequence is CAWSDFQGTTTEAFF. As DNA, the CDR3 is TGTGCCTGGAGTGATTTCCAGGGTACAACCACTGAAGCTTTCTTT.

This clone was seen repeatedly, ten times or more. V gene TRBV19 combines with J gene TRBJ2-1; D may be TRBD2 (5 bases). The V gene's germline CDR1 is LNHDA and CDR2 SQIVND (reference sequence). The CDR3 length is 14 residues. V dropped 8 bases and J dropped 7 bases, with 18 bases sitting between them. For the CDR3, the DNA is TGTGCCAGTGGCCTCGGGGTCGGGGATAATGAGCAGTTCTTC. It translates to CASGLGVGDNEQFF.

This clone occurred a few times. The chain combines TRBV7-9 with TRBJ2-5; a possible D gene is TRBD1 (5 bases). The CDR3 is 14 residues long. Trimming shortened V by 2 bases and J by 2 bases, and 9 bases separated the two germline ends. Germline V lookup: CDR1 SEHNR, CDR2 FQNEAQ (reference sequence). CDR3 residues: CASSLRRAQETQYF. The CDR3 DNA reads as TGTGCCAGCAGCTTACGCAGGGCACAAGAGACCCAGTACTTC.

J is TRBJ2-7 and V is TRBV5-4; 7 nucleotides align to TRBD2. The CDR3 totals 14 residues. Per germline, CDR1 SGHNT and CDR2 YYREEE (reference sequence). V dropped 2 bases and J dropped 0; count of bases not matched to a gene: 2. The CDR3 DNA sequence: TGTGCCAGCAGCTTAGGGACTACCTCCTACGAGCAGTACTTC. Translation gives CASSLGTTSYEQYF.

This clone has only a few counts. The V and J genes are TRBV6-2 or TRBV6-3 and TRBJ2-1; D might be TRBD2 (5 bases). This CDR3 comprises 16 residues. Germline CDR1 MNHEY, CDR2 SVGEGT. With 6 bases removed from V and 2 bases from J, the gap between germline ends came to 17 bases. CDR3: CASSPSGSLPYNEQFF. CDR3 nucleotide sequence: TGTGCCAGCAGCCCCTCGGGGTCCCTACCCTACAATGAGCAGTTCTTC.

This clone appeared a few times. The chain combines TRBV12-1 with TRBJ2-1; TRBD1 reflects the table's D call only, with no check against the DNA. TRBV12-1 constitutes a pseudogene. The CDR3 spans 16 residues. The CDR3 DNA is TGTGCCAGCAGCGTCAGGGGTATAACGCTACGCAATGAGCAGTTCTTC. Translated, it gives CASSVRGITLRNEQFF.

The chain has TRBV5-1 and TRBJ2-7; D is undetermined. CDR1 is SGHRS, CDR2 YFSETQ, per germline. V was clipped by 0 bases and J by 1 base, with 8 bases between them. This CDR3 spans 14 amino acids. CDR3 residues: CASSLGTASYEQYF. In nucleotides, the CDR3 is TGCGCCAGCAGCTTGGGAACAGCTTCCTACGAGCAGTACTTC.

The table lists this clone with a few counts. V usage is TRBV4-3 and J usage is TRBJ1-6; the match to TRBD1 covers 8 bases. The V gene's germline CDR1 is LGHNA and CDR2 YSLEER. V was clipped by 4 bases and J by 10 bases; unmatched bases: 12. This CDR3 is 16 amino acids long. CDR3: CASSPRTGNGGSPLHF. The CDR3 nucleotides read TGCGCCAGCAGCCCCCGGACAGGGAATGGTGGGTCACCCCTCCACTTT.

The chain combines TRBV2 with TRBJ1-5; D is ambiguous. Per the germline V gene, CDR1 is SNHLY and CDR2 is FYNNEI. V was trimmed by 1 base and J by 1 base, leaving 14 bases between them. This CDR3 comprises 17 residues. The CDR3 reads CASSEVQDSWSNQPQHF. In nucleotides, the CDR3 is TGTGCCAGCAGTGAAGTGCAGGACTCCTGGAGCAATCAGCCCCAGCATTTT.

This clone was detected ten times or more. The V and J genes are TRBV6-5 and TRBJ2-7, with TRBD2 matching 11 bases. Germline-derived CDR1 and CDR2 are MNHEY and SVGAGI. CDR3 length: 14 amino acids. V lost 8 bases and J lost 5; bases outside the gene matches: 8. As DNA, the CDR3 is TGTGCCAGCGGCGAACTAGCGGGAGCGAACGAGCAGTACTTC. The encoded protein is CASGELAGANEQYF.

The chain uses TRBV5-4 and TRBJ2-3; 7 nucleotides agree with TRBD2. Germline V gene lookup returns CDR1 SGHNT and CDR2 YYREEE (reference sequence). V shed 3 bases, J shed 4 bases, and the junction held 8 bases outside the gene matches. CDR3 length equals 15 residues. This CDR3 is CASSWRGGAADTQYF. The CDR3 region has the DNA TGTGCCAGCAGCTGGCGGGGAGGGGCGGCAGATACGCAGTATTTT. The full variable domain, with the rest looked up from reference TRBV5-4 and TRBJ2-3, is ETGVTQSPTHLIKTRGQQVTLRCSSQSGHNTVSWYQQALGQGPQFIFQYYREEENGRGNFPPRFSGLQFPNYSSELNVNALELDDSALYLCASSWRGGAADTQYFGPGTRLTVL.

The chain recombines TRBV5-6 with TRBJ1-1, with D unresolved. V lost 7 bases, J lost 5 bases, and 18 bases lay in between. Germline loops: CDR1 SGHDT, CDR2 YYEEEE. This CDR3 contains 14 residues. Here the CDR3 reads CASHPRFWLTEAFF. CDR3 DNA sequence: TGTGCCAGCCACCCCCGGTTCTGGTTGACTGAAGCTTTCTTT.

The rearrangement joins TRBV12-3 or TRBV12-4 to TRBJ1-2; 7 bases align to TRBD1. J lost 4 bases, V lost 5 bases, and 4 bases had no gene match. This CDR3 contains 13 residues. Written as DNA, the CDR3 is TGTGCCAGCAGTCTACAGGGGATCTATGGCTACACCTTC. This encodes CASSLQGIYGYTF.

The chain recombines TRBV5-8 with TRBJ1-5; TRBD1 is a possible D gene (5 bases). CDR1 SGHTS and CDR2 YDEGEE come from the germline V gene. CDR3 size: 16 residues. Trimming stripped 0 bases from V and 0 bases from J, with 10 bases between. As DNA, the CDR3 is TGTGCCAGCAGCTTGGACGGGACTTATAGCAATCAGCCCCAGCATTTT. Translation gives CASSLDGTYSNQPQHF.

This rearrangement joins TRBV19 to TRBJ1-1, with TRBD1 matching over 9 bases. Per germline, CDR1 LNHDA and CDR2 SQIVND (reference sequence). Germline trimming cut 7 bases from V and 4 bases from J; bases unmatched to any gene: 7. This CDR3 spans 14 amino acids. The CDR3 DNA sequence: TGTGCCAGTATCAAACAGGGGGCCGGCACTGAAGCTTTCTTT. Protein product: CASIKQGAGTEAFF.

The rearrangement joins TRBV5-1 to TRBJ1-5, with unresolved D. Deletions cut 4 bases from V and 7 bases from J, with 15 bases between. Germline CDR1 reads SGHRS; CDR2 reads YFSETQ. CDR3 size: 14 residues. DNA for the CDR3: TGCGCCAGCAGCCTGTCCGCCGGGAACCAGCCCCAGCATTTT. Translating it yields CASSLSAGNQPQHF.

The chain uses TRBV7-9 and TRBJ1-2; 7 nucleotides agree with TRBD1. Germline V gene sequence: CDR1 SEHNR, CDR2 FQNEAQ (reference sequence). V shed 4 bases, J shed 3 bases, and the junction held 8 bases outside the gene matches. The CDR3 sequence is 15 residues long. CDR3 nucleotides: TGTGCCAGCAGCTCAAGCGCAGGGGGGTACTATGGCTACACCTTC. Amino acids: CASSSSAGGYYGYTF.

This chain joins TRBV12-5 and TRBJ1-4, with D possibly being TRBD1 (5 bases). The V end lost 2 bases, the J end lost 8 bases, and 12 bases lay between the germline ends. The CDR3 spans 14 residues. CDR1 and CDR2 from the germline V gene are LGHNT and FRNRAP. The CDR3, as DNA: TGTGCTAGTGGTTTGACGGGGGGTGGGGAAAAACTGTTTTTT. This sequence encodes CASGLTGGGEKLFF. Full variable domain (outside the CDR3, taken from reference TRBV12-5 and TRBJ1-4): DARVTQTPRHKVTEMGQEVTMRCQPILGHNTVFWYRQTMMQGLELLAYFRNRAPLDDSGMPKDRFSAEMPDATLATLKIQPSEPRDSAVYFCASGLTGGGEKLFFGSGTQLSVL.

J is TRBJ2-5 and V is TRBV20-1; D gene uncertain. Germline assignment: CDR1 DFQATT and CDR2 SNEGSKA (reference sequence). The CDR3 length is 11 residues. V gave up 6 bases and J gave up 2 bases, with 7 bases separating them. DNA for the CDR3: TGCAGTGCCTCGTTACAAGAGACCCAGTACTTC. This gives the protein CSASLQETQYF.

J is TRBJ2-3 and V is TRBV5-1, with 10 bases fitting TRBD2. CDR1 SGHRS and CDR2 YFSETQ come from the germline V gene. The CDR3 extends over 13 amino acids. V lost 4 bases, J lost 9 bases, and 5 bases stayed unmatched. The CDR3 is CASSPAGGRTQYF. The CDR3 DNA reads as TGCGCCAGCAGCCCAGCGGGGGGGAGAACGCAGTATTTT.

The chain uses TRBV30 and TRBJ1-5, with 7 bases lining up with TRBD1. V lost 5 bases, J lost 1 base, and 2 bases stayed unmatched. Germline V CDR1 and CDR2: GTSNPN, SVGIG (reference sequence). The CDR3 covers 13 residues. The CDR3 DNA reads TGTGCCTGGTCGGGACAGAGCAATCAGCCCCAGCATTTT. Its translation is CAWSGQSNQPQHF.

This rearrangement joins TRBV15 to TRBJ1-5; the D gene is possibly TRBD1 (5 bases). Between the trimmed V and J ends, which lost 1 base and 3 bases, there was a span of 13 bases. The CDR3 extends over 16 amino acids. Germline V gene lookup returns CDR1 LNHNV and CDR2 YYDKDF (reference sequence). CDR3 DNA: TGTGCCACCAGCAGAGCCTCCAGGGTACCCAATCAGCCCCAGCATTTT. Amino acid sequence: CATSRASRVPNQPQHF.

This clone came up once. The chain is built from TRBV11-3 and TRBJ1-1, with TRBD1 matching 10 bases. Germline V gene data show CDR1 as SGHNT and CDR2 as YENEEA. This CDR3 has 17 amino acids. With 0 bases clipped from V and 3 bases from J, the junction kept 7 bases outside the gene matches. The CDR3 here is CASSLDPDRGLHTEAFF. In nucleotides, the CDR3 is TGTGCCAGCAGCTTAGATCCCGACAGGGGGCTTCACACTGAAGCTTTCTTT. Looking up the rest from reference TRBV11-3 and TRBJ1-1 gives the full variable domain: EAGVVQSPRYKIIEKKQPVAFWCNPISGHNTLYWYLQNLGQGPELLIRYENEEAVDDSQLPKDRFSAERLKGVDSTLKIQPAELGDSAVYLCASSLDPDRGLHTEAFFGQGTRLTVV.

This clone was observed a few times. The J gene is TRBJ2-3, the V gene TRBV21-1; the table's D call of TRBD2 was not tested on the DNA. TRBV21-1 is reported as a pseudogene. This CDR3 comprises 17 residues. The DNA of the CDR3 is TGTGCCAGCAGCGTACCGGGACTAGCGGGAGACTCAGATACGCAGTATTTT. Amino acids: CASSVPGLAGDSDTQYF.

The chain recombines TRBV24-1 with TRBJ1-5, with TRBD1 matching 10 bases. Losses at the gene ends were 5 bases for V and 7 bases for J; bases not matched to a gene: 4. The CDR3 contains 14 residues. Germline V gene data show CDR1 as KGHDR and CDR2 as SFDVKD. In nucleotides, the CDR3 is TGTGCCACCAGTGGGACAGGGGGAGGGCAGCCCCAGCATTTT. Its translation is CATSGTGGGQPQHF.

Notes on this clone: The junction shows a germline mismatch at one end, possibly a read error. V and J are TRBV7-7 and TRBJ1-5; TRBD1 matches 8 bases. The CDR3 has 18 residues. Germline CDR1 is SSHAT and CDR2 is FNYEAQ (reference sequence). The CDR3 region is CASSPHSHGQGYNQPQHF. DNA of the CDR3: TGTGCTAGCAGCCCGCACAGTCACGGACAGGGCTACAATCAGCCCCAGCATTTT.

CDR3 coding DNA: TGCACCAGCAGCCATCGATTGACAGGGGGCCATGAAAAACTGTTTTTT. Translated: CTSSHRLTGGHEKLFF. The gene calls are TRBV1 and TRBJ1-4; the table's D call TRBD1 went unverified against the DNA. TRBV1 is a pseudogene segment. CDR3 size: 16 residues.

V usage is TRBV4-1 and J usage is TRBJ2-7; D is perhaps TRBD2 (5 bases). There are 16 residues in the CDR3. Trimming took off 0 bases at V and 0 bases at J, with 12 bases between the two ends. The germline V gene has CDR1 MGHRA and CDR2 YSYEKL. The CDR3 nucleotides read TGCGCCAGCAGCCAAGATAGGACTTCCACCTCCTACGAGCAGTACTTC. This sequence encodes CASSQDRTSTSYEQYF.